The source of this TCR beta chain is a study of T cells after yellow fever vaccination (dated by TCRdb to the late 2010s). Background for the entire study: The SMART-Seq v4 Ultra Low Input RNA kit was used to prepare libraries from fractions with low cell numbers. Two healthy male donors, one aged 18 to 29 and one aged 30 to 40 years, were included in the cohort. To track T-cell clones before and after primary and booster YFV17D yellow fever vaccination, bulk TCR alpha and beta repertoires were sequenced longitudinally. Bulk PBMC replicates and cell subsets were isolated from blood drawn at multiple timepoints before and after both primary and secondary immunization.

The study at large found these results: A small share of clonotypes was detected in both CD4 and CD8 compartments, with the overlap likely arising from convergent recombination. After the booster, most clones that had expanded after primary vaccination were detected again (around 95% of CD4 and roughly 86% of CD8), suggesting broad maintenance of memory. Computational filtering was needed because FACS-sorted repertoires could contain abundant contaminating clonotypes from the bulk population. The secondary T-cell response was weaker than the primary response but faster, peaking on day 5 instead of day 15. Because only two donors were included in the study, the extent to which the findings can be generalized is limited.

The treatment or condition label, as the study defines it: live attenuated yellow fever vaccine strain. At each blood-draw timepoint, two biological replicates of bulk PBMCs were collected. A standard Ficoll-Paque protocol was used to isolate PBMCs from peripheral blood. TriZol was used to extract RNA from bulk PBMCs, from CD4 and CD8 fractions, and from dextramer-positive and dextramer-negative fractions. Only a few counts were recorded for this clonotype. Which antigen it targets is not known. No much larger clone is present one base from it, and per-base qualities are unavailable. TCR cDNA was synthesized by 5'RACE template switching, which introduced a universal primer site and unique molecular identifiers. Priming for cDNA synthesis came from both the TCR alpha and TCR beta constant segments. Libraries were amplified in two PCR steps, with sample barcodes and sequencing adapters added in the second step. Sequencing of libraries was performed on Illumina HiSeq 2500 (2x100 bp) or NovaSeq (2x150 bp). In the paper's pipeline: Demultiplexing of reads and collapsing into UMI consensus sequences were performed with MIGEC, and V(D)J alignment was carried out with MiXCR. Clonotypes responding to the vaccine were identified with edgeR on replicate PBMC samples, with the criteria of FDR below 0.01 and a log2 fold change above 5 up to day 15. Bulk clonotypes were assigned CD4 or CD8 identity according to which sequenced CD4 or CD8 repertoire held them at higher abundance. The public reads were quality trimmed at Q25 with fastp and then assembled into clones with MiXCR by TCRdb, keeping productive beta chains. Every distinct CDR3 protein forms one entry, paired with its most common genes and DNA. TCRdb, not the original authors, processed these V and J calls. The sample data list about 350,000 distinct CDR3 sequences, and approximately 8% of these were observed just once. 15% to 20% of the sample is taken by the ten largest.

The specimen comprised PBMCs, sampled about 49 days after the first yellow fever vaccination. This clonotype originated in a young man who received the YFV17D yellow fever vaccine.

For the CDR3, the sequence is CASSQDWRAYEQYF. The bases are TGTGCCAGCTCACAAGACTGGAGGGCTTACGAGCAGTACTTC. The rearranged chain carries TRBV18 and TRBJ2-7; tentative D gene TRBD2, with 6 bases matching. A distance of 14 bases separates the germline ends of V and J, which lose 4 bases and 4 bases respectively. The CDR1 and CDR2 encoded by the germline V gene are KGHSH and LQKENI. Including cysteine and phenylalanine, the CDR3 has 14 amino acids. Only the CDR3 region is kept as DNA, spanning 42 bases read in frame from base 1.